This T cell receptor beta chain was identified during a study of blood T cell repertoires in COVID-19. Study-wide background: Both acute and convalescent COVID-19 samples were obtained from the United States, Italy and Spain. The cDNA or gDNA used as material had been derived from T cells, B-cell-depleted T cells, or PBMCs.

The authors' processing: Amplification from reference gene primers served as the basis for estimated nucleated cell counts. The table came from immunoSEQ multiplex PCR; TCRdb's copy has only in-frame clones and leaves some out. D and trimming come from the DNA, and the V and J calls and clone size come from that table. The sample yields tens of thousands of clones, about 88% seen once. V lost 0 bases, J lost 5 bases, and 8 bases lay in between. CDR3 length equals 13 residues. Germline assignment: CDR1 PRHDT and CDR2 FYEKMQ (reference sequence). The chain couples TRBV13 to TRBJ2-7, with D possibly being TRBD1 (5 bases). The origin of this receptor is a human donor in a cohort sampled during active COVID-19. Sample: peripheral blood. CDR3 residues: CASSLGQVNEQYF. The CDR3 DNA reads as TGTGCCAGCAGCTTAGGACAGGTCAACGAGCAGTACTTC. The variable domain in full, completed from reference TRBV13 and TRBJ2-7, reads AAGVIQSPRHLIKEKRETATLKCYPIPRHDTVYWYQQGPGQDPQFLISFYEKMQSDKGSIPDRFSAQQFSDYHSELNMSSLELGDSALYFCASSLGQVNEQYFGPGTRLTVT.